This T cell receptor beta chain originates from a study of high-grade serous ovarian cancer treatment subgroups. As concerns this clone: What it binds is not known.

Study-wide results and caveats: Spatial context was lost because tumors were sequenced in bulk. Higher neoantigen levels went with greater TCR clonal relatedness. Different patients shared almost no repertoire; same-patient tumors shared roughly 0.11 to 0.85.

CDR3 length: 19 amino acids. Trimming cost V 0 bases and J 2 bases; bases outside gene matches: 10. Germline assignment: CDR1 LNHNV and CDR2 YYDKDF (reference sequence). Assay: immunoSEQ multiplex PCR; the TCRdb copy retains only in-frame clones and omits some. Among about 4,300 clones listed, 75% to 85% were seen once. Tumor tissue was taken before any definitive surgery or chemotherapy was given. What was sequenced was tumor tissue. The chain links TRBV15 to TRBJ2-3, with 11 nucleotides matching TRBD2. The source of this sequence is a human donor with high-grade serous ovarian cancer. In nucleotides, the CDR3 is TGTGCCACCAGCAGAGATGGAATGGCTAGCGGGGGGACCACAGATACGCAGTATTTT. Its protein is CATSRDGMASGGTTDTQYF.